The rows below give T cell receptor beta chains drawn from one sample of a study of shared clonotypes between healthy human individuals. Only in-frame clones appear in the TCRdb table, and some are missing; sequencing was by immunoSEQ multiplex PCR. The data contain 2 million to 2.5 million clones, 85% to 95% of them singletons. The sequenced material came from naive CD4+ T cells from PBMCs. Every receptor here comes from a man aged 18 to 29 in good health. Some clones in this sample may be carry-over from other donors' samples. CDR3s leave out the opening cysteine and the closing phenylalanine or tryptophan. Where a row states a size, it is once, few, many or the class of an expanded clone; other rows omit it.

V gene	J gene	clone size	CDR3 protein
TRBV19	TRBJ1-5	-	ASSPLLGQPQH
TRBV19	TRBJ1-1	-	ASSIRGNTEAF
TRBV7-9	TRBJ1-1	-	ASSLGSRGAF
TRBV18	TRBJ1-3	-	ASSPQLGAQGQSSGNTIY
TRBV27	TRBJ2-7	-	ASMTRPYEQY
TRBV6-5	TRBJ1-1	few	ASSLRSPPEAF
TRBV27	TRBJ2-7	-	ASSARRGSEQY
TRBV7-8	TRBJ2-1	few	ASSLPGLPEGNEQF
TRBV30	TRBJ1-1	-	AWSGRHTEAF
TRBV7-3	TRBJ2-3	-	ASSSGSGSRTDTQY